This entry features one TCR beta chain sequence. The antigen is undetermined. This record comes from a study of T cell responses to AZD1222 COVID-19 vaccine. The study's findings and limits: Targets within unmutated variant regions were reportedly found for nearly half of spike-specific TCRs. In a largely white British group with more females than males, clonal diversity was possibly underestimated.

The CDR3 is 16 amino acids. The V and J ends lost 0 bases and 1 base respectively, with 13 bases between them. In germline, CDR1 is SNHLY, CDR2 FYNNEI. Assay: immunoSEQ multiplex PCR; the TCRdb copy retains only in-frame clones and omits some. The sample lists roughly 140,000 clones, approximately 91% seen once, with about 2% in the top ten. The sample in question was peripheral blood, obtained 28 days after the second AZD1222 dose. The TCR originated in an adult who received the AZD1222 COVID-19 vaccine. The chain recombines TRBV2 with TRBJ2-7; D possibly corresponds to TRBD1 (6 bases). CDR3 bases: TGTGCCAGCAGTGAAGCCCCCGGGACACTATCCTACGAGCAGTACTTC. Encoded protein: CASSEAPGTLSYEQYF. The full variable domain, with the rest looked up from reference TRBV2 and TRBJ2-7, is EPEVTQTPSHQVTQMGQEVILRCVPISNHLYFYWYRQILGQKVEFLVSFYNNEISEKSEIFDDQFSVERPDGSNFTLKIRSTKLEDSAMYFCASSEAPGTLSYEQYFGPGTRLTVT.